The source of this T cell receptor (beta chain) is a study of cytomegalovirus exposure and HLA in healthy donors. PCR primers comprised 60 Vbeta and 13 Jbeta primers. Clones were read by immunoSEQ multiplex PCR, and TCRdb kept only the in-frame ones, dropping some. The table lists about 180,000 clones, about four fifths of them singletons. CDR3 length: 16 residues. CDR1 and CDR2 from the germline V gene are MGHRA and YSYEKL. V was clipped by 0 bases and J by 7 bases; unmatched bases: 7. This TCR was sampled from a woman aged 18-35 years in good health and CMV-seropositive. The source material was PBMCs. This rearrangement joins TRBV4-1 to TRBJ2-2; 8 nucleotides agree with TRBD2. The CDR3 nucleotides are TGCGCCAGCAGCCAAGAGCGGCAGCGGGGGTTCGGGGAGCTGTTTTTT. This translates into CASSQERQRGFGELFF.